This TCR beta chain comes out of a study of T cell responses to AZD1222 COVID-19 vaccine. Sequencing was performed with immunoSEQ multiplex PCR; in TCRdb, only in-frame clones are kept and a portion is missing. This table holds 90,000 to 150,000 clones, roughly 91% found once. Study-wide results and limits: In all cases, repertoires were sampled only after the peak T cell response. Spike-specific TCR breadth and depth both grew after two AZD1222 doses.

For this clone: Its antigen is as yet unknown.

This CDR3 spans 13 amino acids. V was cut by 2 bases and J by 7 bases, with 12 bases left in between. Germline V lookup: CDR1 MNHEY, CDR2 SMNVEV (reference sequence). This rearrangement joins TRBV27 to TRBJ2-7, with D possibly TRBD1 on 7 matching bases. This clonotype was sampled from an adult who received the AZD1222 COVID-19 vaccine. The source was peripheral blood, collected 28 days after the second AZD1222 dose. In nucleotides, the CDR3 is TGTGCCAGCAGTTTAGAGGGGGCGGGGGAGCAGTACTTC. Residues: CASSLEGAGEQYF.